Below are 21 T cell receptor beta chains sequenced from a single sample in a study of cytomegalovirus exposure and HLA in healthy donors. PCR primers comprised 60 Vbeta and 13 Jbeta primers. Method: immunoSEQ multiplex PCR; TCRdb's copy keeps in-frame clones and lacks some. This sample yields 100,000 to 150,000 clones, of which 70% to 80% are seen a single time; about 1.8% belongs to the top ten. Sequences were obtained from PBMCs. The source of these receptors is a man in his fifties or sixties in good health and CMV-seronegative.

This clone was seen more than once but under ten times. CDR3 residues: CASTKGGSGGARQQYF. DNA for the CDR3: TGTGCCAGCACCAAGGGGGGTAGCGGGGGGGCCAGGCAGCAGTACTTC. The chain couples TRBV5-6 to TRBJ2-7, with TRBD2 matching 11 bases. The V gene's germline CDR1 is SGHDT and CDR2 YYEEEE. CDR3 length equals 16 residues. The junction had 16 bases not matched to a gene; V was cut back by 6 bases and J by 8 bases.

This clone was seen a single time. The V gene is TRBV5-5, the J gene TRBJ1-2; D not resolved. The CDR3 consists of 15 residues. V lost 6 bases and J lost 0, with 15 bases in between. Germline V CDR1 and CDR2: SGHKS, YYEKEE (reference sequence). CDR3 amino acids: CASNTYTETNYGYTF. The CDR3 DNA reads as TGTGCCAGCAACACATACACAGAAACTAACTATGGCTACACCTTC.

The rearrangement links TRBV7-9 to TRBJ2-2; 11 nucleotides align to TRBD2. Germline V CDR1 and CDR2: SEHNR, FQNEAQ (reference sequence). CDR3 length: 18 residues. J was trimmed by 4 bases and V by 5 bases; bases with no gene match: 12. The CDR3 is CASSPRILAGAITGELFF. CDR3 bases: TGTGCCAGCAGCCCAAGAATACTAGCGGGGGCGATCACCGGGGAGCTGTTTTTT.

The CDR3 sequence: CASSFGAGGLETQYF. The CDR3 nucleotides are TGTGCCAGCAGCTTCGGTGCGGGGGGGCTAGAGACCCAGTACTTC. V usage is TRBV5-6 and J usage is TRBJ2-5, with 9 bases matching TRBD2. The germline gives CDR1 SGHDT, CDR2 YYEEEE. The CDR3 extends over 15 amino acids. V was clipped by 2 bases and J by 4 bases; unmatched bases: 6.

The chain uses TRBV2 and TRBJ2-7; TRBD2 might be the D (6 bases). The CDR3 is made up of 14 amino acids. V shed 5 bases and J shed 2 bases, with 13 bases lying between them. Germline V gene sequence: CDR1 SNHLY, CDR2 FYNNEI. The CDR3 DNA reads as TGTGCCAGCAGTCTGGCGGGGACCCCCTACGAGCAGTACGTC. Translation gives CASSLAGTPYEQYV.

The V gene is TRBV21-1, the J gene TRBJ2-5; the table's D gene call, TRBD2, was not cross checked with the DNA. TRBV21-1 is a pseudogene locus. The CDR3 consists of 13 residues. CDR3: CASRIMTGETQYF. Here the CDR3 DNA reads TGTGCCAGCAGGATTATGACTGGGGAGACCCAGTACTTC.

This sequence joins TRBV9 and TRBJ1-3; 10 positions match TRBD1. The CDR3 consists of 14 residues. The trim removed 4 bases at V and 6 bases at J, leaving 4 bases unmatched. Germline V CDR1 and CDR2: SGDLS, YYNGEE. CDR3 protein: CASSPGTGENTIYF. In DNA form, the CDR3 reads TGTGCCAGCAGCCCCGGGACAGGGGAAAACACCATATATTTT.

The chain links TRBV19 to TRBJ2-7, with 7 positions matching TRBD1. V lost 6 bases and J lost 2; bases outside the gene matches: 10. This CDR3 is 15 amino acids long. Looked up from germline, CDR1 is LNHDA and CDR2 is SQIVND (reference sequence). The DNA for the CDR3 is TGTGCCAGTAGGGATCCGGGACAGACAACCTACGAGCAGTACTTC. Its translation: CASRDPGQTTYEQYF.

The chain recombines TRBV4-1 with TRBJ2-2; perhaps TRBD2 as D (5 bases). Trimming cost V 8 bases and J 0 bases, with 7 bases left between them. The CDR3 length is 13 residues. CDR1 is MGHRA, CDR2 YSYEKL, per germline. In DNA form, the CDR3 reads TGCGCCAGCCGAGCGGCGAACACCGGGGAGCTGTTTTTT. The encoded protein is CASRAANTGELFF.

This clone was detected only a few times. The chain recombines TRBV4-2 with TRBJ1-2; unclear D gene. In germline, CDR1 is LGHNA, CDR2 YNFKEQ. The V end lost 0 bases, the J end lost 8 bases, and 16 bases lay between the germline ends. This CDR3 contains 15 residues. This CDR3 is CASSQEKRTLGGYTF. The CDR3 DNA reads as TGTGCCAGCAGCCAAGAAAAGAGGACTCTGGGCGGCTACACCTTC.

The rearrangement links TRBV2 to TRBJ1-5, with a possible D match to TRBD1 (5 bases). CDR1 and CDR2 from the germline V gene are SNHLY and FYNNEI. Deletions cut 3 bases from V and 0 bases from J, with 6 bases between. The CDR3 has 14 residues. DNA of the CDR3: TGTGCCAGCAGTGAGACAGCTAGCAATCAGCCCCAGCATTTT. Its protein is CASSETASNQPQHF.

This CDR3 is CASSTLGGETQYF. For the CDR3, the DNA is TGTGCCAGCAGTACTCTGGGGGGGGAGACCCAGTACTTC. V and J are TRBV6-5 and TRBJ2-5; 7 nucleotides align to TRBD2. CDR3 length: 13 amino acids. V was pared by 5 bases and J by 5 bases, with 5 bases of the junction left unmatched. CDR1 MNHEY and CDR2 SVGAGI come from the germline V gene.

This sequence joins TRBV28 and TRBJ1-5, with 9 bases aligning to TRBD1. The ends lost 6 bases at V and 1 base at J; junction bases unmatched: 4. CDR1 is MDHEN, CDR2 SYDVKM, per germline. The CDR3 loop spans 15 amino acids. The CDR3 bases are TGTGCCAGCAGGTACAGGGGGCAGAGCAATCAGCCCCAGCATTTT. Amino acid sequence: CASRYRGQSNQPQHF. Looking up the rest from reference TRBV28 and TRBJ1-5 gives the full variable domain: DVKVTQSSRYLVKRTGEKVFLECVQDMDHENMFWYRQDPGLGLRLIYFSYDVKMKEKGDIPEGYSVSREKKERFSLILESASTNQTSMYLCASRYRGQSNQPQHFGDGTRLSIL.

This clone came up a few times. The chain links TRBV6-1 to TRBJ2-7, with 10 bases matching TRBD2. V trimming: 1 base; J trimming: 5 bases; junction bases outside the gene matches: 5. The CDR3 has 15 residues. Germline-derived CDR1 and CDR2 are MNHNS and SASEGT. CDR3 DNA: TGTGCCAGCAGTGAAGGGGAGGGGACTAGCGACGAGCAGTACGTC. Translating it yields CASSEGEGTSDEQYV.

This clone was picked up one time. The chain joins TRBV5-6 to TRBJ1-2; no firm D call. V was shortened by 4 bases and J by 0 bases, with 19 bases between the two germline ends. CDR1 and CDR2 (germline): SGHDT, YYEEEE. This CDR3 has 17 residues. CDR3: CASSLLLNPVANYGYTF. The CDR3 region has the DNA TGTGCCAGCAGCCTCCTTCTTAATCCCGTAGCTAACTATGGCTACACCTTC.

The gene calls are TRBV27 and TRBJ1-2; D is perhaps TRBD1 (5 bases). Germline CDR1 and CDR2: MNHEY and SMNVEV (reference sequence). Trimming removed 3 bases at V and 4 bases at J, with 12 bases between. The CDR3 sequence is 14 residues long. The CDR3 nucleotides read TGTGCCAGCAGTTTCAGGGCCTCCGTCTATGGCTACACCTTC. Translating it yields CASSFRASVYGYTF.

The chain couples TRBV25-1 to TRBJ2-3; D call uncertain. Germline assignment: CDR1 MGHDK and CDR2 SYGVNS. This CDR3 contains 16 residues. V lost 2 bases and J 6 bases, leaving 18 bases between the germline ends. Here the CDR3 DNA reads TGTGCCAGCAGTGAAGGCAGGTTTGGGCCTTCCGATACGCAGTATTTT. Residues: CASSEGRFGPSDTQYF.

This clone was seen a handful of times. The J gene is TRBJ1-1, the V gene TRBV29-1; D might be TRBD1 (6 bases). V gave up 7 bases and J gave up 6 bases, with 15 bases separating them. Looked up from germline, CDR1 is SQVTM and CDR2 is ANQGSEA. This CDR3 comprises 12 residues. The DNA of the CDR3 is TGCAGCGCAACAAGGGGGATCTCTGAAGCTTTCTTT. It translates to CSATRGISEAFF.

J is TRBJ2-2 and V is TRBV25-1; D may be TRBD1 (5 bases). CDR1 and CDR2 (germline): MGHDK, SYGVNS. The CDR3 length is 15 residues. Trimming took 7 bases from V and 2 from J, leaving 14 bases between them. The CDR3 here is CASTVGALNTGELFF. CDR3 coding DNA: TGTGCCAGCACCGTTGGGGCACTAAACACCGGGGAGCTGTTTTTT. Using reference TRBV25-1 and TRBJ2-2 for the parts outside the CDR3, the full variable domain is EADIYQTPRYLVIGTGKKITLECSQTMGHDKMYWYQQDPGMELHLIHYSYGVNSTEKGDLSSESTVSRIRTEHFPLTLESARPSHTSQYLCASTVGALNTGELFFGEGSRLTVL.

The V and J genes are TRBV13 and TRBJ1-1; tentative D call: TRBD1 (6 bases). The CDR3 totals 14 residues. Germline CDR1 and CDR2: PRHDT and FYEKMQ (reference sequence). Trimming stripped 5 bases from V and 1 base from J, with 11 bases between. The CDR3, as DNA: TGTGCCAGCAGCCCGCGGGGGGCGAACACTGAAGCTTTCTTT. Translation gives CASSPRGANTEAFF.

The chain carries TRBV19 and TRBJ1-4; 8 bases match TRBD1. Germline V gene sequence: CDR1 LNHDA, CDR2 SQIVND (reference sequence). The CDR3 loop spans 14 amino acids. J was trimmed by 7 bases and V by 4 bases; bases with no gene match: 5. In DNA, the CDR3 is TGTGCCAGTAGTAGAGACAGGGGTCTTGAAAAACTGTTTTTT. This codes for CASSRDRGLEKLFF.